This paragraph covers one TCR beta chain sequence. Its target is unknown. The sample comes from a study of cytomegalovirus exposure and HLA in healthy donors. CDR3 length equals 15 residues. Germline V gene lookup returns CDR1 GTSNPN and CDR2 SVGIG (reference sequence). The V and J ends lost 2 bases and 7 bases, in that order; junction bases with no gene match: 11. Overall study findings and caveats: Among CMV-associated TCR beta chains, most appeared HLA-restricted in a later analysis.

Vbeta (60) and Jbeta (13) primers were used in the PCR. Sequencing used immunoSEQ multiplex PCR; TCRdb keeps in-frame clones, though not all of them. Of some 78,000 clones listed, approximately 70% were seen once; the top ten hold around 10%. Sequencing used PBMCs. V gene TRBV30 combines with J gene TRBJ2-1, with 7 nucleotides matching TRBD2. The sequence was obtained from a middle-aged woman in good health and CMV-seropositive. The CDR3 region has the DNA TGTGCCTGGAGTATCGGCGGGAGTTCTGTTAATGAGCAGTTCTTC. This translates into CAWSIGGSSVNEQFF.